The 27 T cell receptor beta chains presented below share a single source sample, sequenced in a study of identical twins (TCRdb year 2016). Library construction relied on 5' RACE. The instrument was an Illumina HiSeq 2000. The raw public reads went through TCRdb reprocessing: fastp at Q25, MiXCR clone calling, in-frame beta chains kept. Here each entry gathers all rows of one CDR3 protein and keeps the most common genes and DNA. The table for this sample lists approximately 630,000 distinct CDR3 sequences; 7% to 7.5% of them were counted only once. The ten largest clones represent around 1.6% of the sample. These data also formed part of another study, on yellow fever vaccine responses in identical twins.

Sequencing was performed on PBMCs. The source is a woman younger than 30 in good health.

The V and J genes are TRBV27 and TRBJ2-3; D not certain. Trimming shortened V by 8 bases and J by 1 base, and 10 bases separated the two germline ends. Germline values: CDR1 MNHEY, CDR2 SMNVEV (reference sequence). This CDR3 is 13 amino acids long. As DNA, the CDR3 is TGTGCCAGCTCCAGTGTCCGCACAGATACGCAGTATTTT. Its translation: CASSSVRTDTQYF.

Ten or more counts support this clonotype. This chain uses TRBV27 with TRBJ2-7, with 12 positions matching TRBD2. Germline V CDR1 and CDR2: MNHEY, SMNVEV (reference sequence). V lost 4 bases and J lost 4; bases outside the gene matches: 5. CDR3 length: 15 residues. CDR3 loop: CASSSPGLAGYEQYF. DNA for the CDR3: TGTGCCAGCAGTTCACCAGGACTAGCGGGATACGAGCAGTACTTC.

Only a few counts were recorded for this clonotype. J is TRBJ2-7 and V is TRBV24-1, with 13 bases that match TRBD2. V dropped 6 bases and J dropped 6; count of bases not matched to a gene: 10. The CDR3 loop spans 16 amino acids. CDR1 is KGHDR and CDR2 is SFDVKD in the germline V gene. This chain's CDR3 is CATSTVTSGRAGEQYF. The CDR3 coding sequence is TGTGCCACCAGTACCGTCACTAGCGGGAGGGCCGGCGAGCAGTACTTC.

V usage is TRBV6-1 and J usage is TRBJ1-2; 7 positions match TRBD1. The CDR3 has 14 amino acids. The V gene end was trimmed by 3 bases and the J gene end by 7 bases; junction bases not matched to a gene: 8. Germline assignment: CDR1 MNHNS and CDR2 SASEGT. The CDR3 spells CASSELTGLTGYTF. DNA of the CDR3: TGTGCCAGCAGTGAGTTGACAGGGTTGACTGGCTACACCTTC.

This clonotype has more than one count but fewer than ten. The chain links TRBV5-1 to TRBJ2-3; 8 nucleotides agree with TRBD2. J was trimmed by 0 bases and V by 4 bases; bases with no gene match: 10. The V gene's germline CDR1 is SGHRS and CDR2 YFSETQ. This CDR3 is 17 amino acids long. CDR3 DNA sequence: TGCGCCAGCAGCGTAGCGGGGCCAATTTCTAGCACAGATACGCAGTATTTT. This codes for CASSVAGPISSTDTQYF.

This clonotype was found many times. The chain combines TRBV12-3 or TRBV12-4 with TRBJ2-1, with D hard to call. V was cut by 3 bases and J by 6 bases, with 9 bases left in between. The CDR3 is made up of 13 amino acids. The DNA of the CDR3 is TGTGCCAGCAGTTTCAATGGTCTCAATGAGCAGTTCTTC. Protein: CASSFNGLNEQFF.

This clonotype was seen a few times. The chain combines TRBV28 with TRBJ1-5; D unresolved. Germline CDR1 MDHEN, CDR2 SYDVKM. This CDR3 has 13 residues. V dropped 10 bases and J dropped 3 bases, with 13 bases sitting between them. This CDR3 reads CAITGTYNQPQHF. The CDR3, as DNA: TGTGCCATCACGGGAACGTACAATCAGCCCCAGCATTTT. Based on the CDR3 plus reference TRBV28 and TRBJ1-5, the full variable domain is DVKVTQSSRYLVKRTGEKVFLECVQDMDHENMFWYRQDPGLGLRLIYFSYDVKMKEKGDIPEGYSVSREKKERFSLILESASTNQTSMYLCAITGTYNQPQHFGDGTRLSIL.

This clonotype was recorded many times. The rearrangement joins TRBV2 to TRBJ2-7, with TRBD2 as a possible D gene (7 bases). The CDR3 is 14 amino acids. Trimming pared 6 bases from V and 1 base from J, leaving 13 bases between. CDR1 is SNHLY, CDR2 FYNNEI, per germline. The CDR3 DNA reads as TGTGCCAGCAGCACAGGGACTAAATCCTACGAGCAGTACTTC. As protein: CASSTGTKSYEQYF.

This clonotype was counted only a few times. This chain links TRBV24-1 with TRBJ1-5; no reliable D call. The ends were cut back, 1 base at V and 3 bases at J, with 6 bases in the middle. The CDR3 has 14 amino acids. Per the germline V gene, CDR1 is KGHDR and CDR2 is SFDVKD. The CDR3 loop reads CATSDLPSNQPQHF. For the CDR3, the DNA is TGTGCCACCAGTGATTTACCATCCAATCAGCCCCAGCATTTT.

This clonotype was counted a few times. CDR3 sequence reads: CASSPNYDTQYF. The CDR3 region has the DNA TGTGCCAGCAGCCCCAATTATGATACGCAGTATTTT. The chain couples TRBV11-2 to TRBJ2-3; no definite D call. Germline CDR1 is SGHAT and CDR2 is FQNNGV. The CDR3 is made up of 12 amino acids. V lost 5 bases to trimming and J lost 6 bases, with 9 bases between them.

Only a few counts were recorded for this clonotype. In nucleotides, the CDR3 is TGTGCCAGCAGTTCCTCCCTAGCGGGAGCTCGGGAGCAGTACTTC. Its protein is CASSSSLAGAREQYF. The V gene is TRBV27, the J gene TRBJ2-7; 10 bases fit TRBD2. CDR1 and CDR2 from the germline V gene are MNHEY and SMNVEV (reference sequence). After removal of 4 bases from V and 7 bases from J, the junction contained 10 bases not matched to a gene. CDR3 length equals 15 residues.

This clonotype was detected a few times. The chain is built from TRBV18 and TRBJ2-3; D gene ambiguous. This CDR3 has 15 residues. V lost 2 bases and J 2 bases, leaving 11 bases between the germline ends. From germline, CDR1 is KGHSH and CDR2 LQKENI. CDR3 sequence reads: CASSPRAINTDTQYF. DNA of the CDR3: TGTGCCAGCTCACCAAGGGCCATAAACACAGATACGCAGTATTTT.

This clonotype was recorded a few times. The V call is TRBV29-1, the J call TRBJ2-1; unclear D gene. Looked up from germline, CDR1 is SQVTM and CDR2 is ANQGSEA. The CDR3 contains 11 residues. Trimming left V 5 bases short and J 2 bases short, with 4 bases between. CDR3 nucleotide sequence: TGCAGCGTTCTTCCCTACAATGAGCAGTTCTTC. Translating gives CSVLPYNEQFF.

This clonotype came up many times. The chain couples TRBV10-3 to TRBJ1-2; TRBD1 is a possible D gene (5 bases). The CDR3 totals 12 residues. Trimming shortened V by 6 bases and J by 4 bases, and 9 bases separated the two germline ends. CDR1 is ENHRY and CDR2 is SYGVKD in the germline V gene. CDR3 residues: CAISRDSYGYTF. The CDR3 nucleotides are TGTGCCATCAGCCGGGACTCCTATGGCTACACCTTC.

The chain recombines TRBV20-1 with TRBJ2-1, with D possibly being TRBD2 (6 bases). The germline CDR1 and CDR2 sequences are DFQATT and SNEGSKA (reference sequence). The germline V and J ends were trimmed by 3 bases and 6 bases, with 12 bases remaining between them. This CDR3 region has 13 residues. The CDR3 DNA is TGCAGTGCTAGCCCCCGACTAGTCAATGAGCAGTTCTTC. Protein product: CSASPRLVNEQFF.

This chain uses TRBV20-1 with TRBJ1-1; D not certain. In germline, CDR1 is DFQATT, CDR2 SNEGSKA (reference sequence). There are 16 residues in the CDR3. V was shortened by 1 base and J by 2 bases, with 17 bases between the two germline ends. The chain's CDR3 is CSARVTTAARNTEAFF. Written as DNA, the CDR3 is TGCAGTGCTAGAGTCACTACCGCAGCCCGTAACACTGAAGCTTTCTTT.

This clonotype occurred a few times. The chain combines TRBV28 with TRBJ2-7; the match to TRBD1 covers 9 bases. Per the germline V gene, CDR1 is MDHEN and CDR2 is SYDVKM. The CDR3 is 12 amino acids. CDR3 DNA: TGTGGCATCCGGACAGGGGTCGGCGAGCAGTACTTC. This gives the protein CGIRTGVGEQYF.

This clonotype was seen a handful of times. The chain combines TRBV3-1 with TRBJ1-4; 10 nucleotides line up with TRBD1. The V and J ends lost 0 bases and 12 bases, in that order; junction bases with no gene match: 7. The germline CDR1 and CDR2 sequences are LGHDT and YNNKEL (reference sequence). The CDR3 is 15 amino acids. The CDR3 DNA is TGTGCCAGCAGCCAAGATTGGGGACAGGGGTGGGAACTGTTTTTT. This translates into CASSQDWGQGWELFF.

This clonotype was found a few times. The chain has TRBV20-1 and TRBJ2-3; the D gene is possibly TRBD2 (5 bases). The germline V gene has CDR1 DFQATT and CDR2 SNEGSKA (reference sequence). Trimming removed 3 bases from V and 1 base from J, with 8 bases in between. The length of the CDR3 is 13 residues. CDR3 sequence reads: CSASWERTDTQYF. The CDR3 bases are TGCAGTGCTAGTTGGGAGCGCACAGATACGCAGTATTTT.

Many counts were recorded for this clonotype. The CDR3 sequence: CASSQVREATYNEQFF. CDR3 DNA: TGTGCCAGCAGCCAAGTTCGGGAGGCTACCTACAATGAGCAGTTCTTC. The chain couples TRBV3-1 to TRBJ2-1, with 7 positions matching TRBD2. The V gene's germline CDR1 is LGHDT and CDR2 YNNKEL (reference sequence). The CDR3 length is 16 residues. The ends lost 1 base at V and 2 bases at J; junction bases unmatched: 5.

The chain couples TRBV6-6 to TRBJ2-1; a weak D match, TRBD1 (5 bases). Trimming removed 2 bases at V and 4 bases at J, with 6 bases between. Germline lookup yields CDR1 MNHNY and CDR2 SVGAGI (reference sequence). This CDR3 region has 13 residues. Here the CDR3 DNA reads TGTGCCAGCAGTTACGGGGCTTACAATGAGCAGTTCTTC. Protein: CASSYGAYNEQFF.

The table lists this clonotype with a few counts. The J gene is TRBJ2-6, the V gene TRBV14; TRBD2 might be the D (7 bases). V was shortened by 4 bases and J by 3 bases, with 13 bases between the two germline ends. Germline CDR1 SGHDN, CDR2 FVKESK. The length of the CDR3 is 16 residues. Here the CDR3 reads CASSPPGGGGANVLTF. DNA for the CDR3: TGTGCCAGCAGCCCCCCGGGGGGCGGTGGGGCCAACGTCCTGACTTTC.

In its sample, this clonotype was seen a few times. This chain links TRBV11-2 with TRBJ2-7, with 8 bases fitting TRBD2. V lost 2 bases, J lost 0 bases, and 12 bases stayed unmatched. Looked up from germline, CDR1 is SGHAT and CDR2 is FQNNGV. CDR3 length: 18 residues. The CDR3 DNA reads TGTGCCAGCAGCTTACTTCAAGGGGAACTAGCGGTCTCCTACGAGCAGTACTTC. The encoded protein is CASSLLQGELAVSYEQYF.

This clonotype showed up many times. This sequence joins TRBV25-1 and TRBJ2-3; TRBD2 aligns across 7 bases. Germline CDR1 MGHDK, CDR2 SYGVNS. The junction had 7 bases not matched to a gene; V was cut back by 2 bases and J by 2 bases. The CDR3 consists of 16 residues. Written as DNA, the CDR3 is TGTGCCAGCAGTGAAGAGCGGCGGGGGTTCACAGATACGCAGTATTTT. It encodes CASSEERRGFTDTQYF.

The genes are TRBV19 and TRBJ2-2; D is ambiguous. Trimming left V 3 bases short and J 5 bases short, with 10 bases between. Germline V gene lookup returns CDR1 LNHDA and CDR2 SQIVND (reference sequence). The CDR3 loop spans 14 amino acids. The CDR3 DNA is TGTGCCAGTAGTATCGAAACGCCAACCGGGGAGCTGTTTTTT. This translates into CASSIETPTGELFF.

This clonotype has at least ten counts. The chain links TRBV5-1 to TRBJ2-3; D is ambiguous. Per germline, CDR1 SGHRS and CDR2 YFSETQ. The ends were cut back, 0 bases at V and 4 bases at J, with 9 bases in the middle. The CDR3 contains 14 residues. As DNA, the CDR3 is TGCGCCAGCAGCTTGGCCGTCTCCTCAGATACGCAGTATTTT. Protein product: CASSLAVSSDTQYF.

This clonotype appeared many times. The J gene is TRBJ2-1, the V gene TRBV5-1; perhaps TRBD2 as D (6 bases). V shed 3 bases and J shed 0 bases, with 22 bases lying between them. This CDR3 region has 19 residues. Germline CDR1 reads SGHRS; CDR2 reads YFSETQ. The CDR3: CASSSTKGAGTRSYNEQFF. The CDR3 bases are TGCGCCAGCAGCTCTACAAAGGGCGCCGGGACTCGCTCCTACAATGAGCAGTTCTTC.